The sequence of this T cell receptor beta chain was determined in a study of blood T cells in healthy people across ages. The CDR3 loop spans 15 amino acids. Germline V lookup: CDR1 SGHTA, CDR2 FQGNSA. The junction had 5 bases not matched to a gene; V was cut back by 5 bases and J by 1 base. PCR was performed a second time for roughly 7 to 11 cycles using a sample-barcoded 5' primer and a J-beta primer mix. With 12 random nucleotides, a template-switch adaptor tagged each individual cDNA molecule. TCRdb called the 5' RACE reads again in MiXCR, with one record for every CDR3 protein. The sample lists roughly 1,500,000 distinct CDR3 sequences, about 31% seen once, with around 10% in the top ten.

V is TRBV7-2 and J is TRBJ1-1, with TRBD1 matching 9 bases. Specimen: blood. The clonotype was recovered from a woman in her twenties or thirties in good health. The CDR3 bases are TGTGCCAGCAGCCCGGACAGGGGACAGAACACTGAAGCTTTCTTT. Translated, it gives CASSPDRGQNTEAFF.